This entry is about one T cell receptor beta chain. The antigen remains unidentified. The sample originates from a study of shared clonotypes between healthy human individuals. Overall study: The study drew on a couple of women and a few men aged 18 to 49 as donors. Each donor contributed plates that comprised three CD4 naive, three CD4 memory, two CD8 naive and one CD8 memory. Study-wide results and limits: Estimated richness was generally greater in naive than memory subsets. The study's rarefaction showed incomplete sorted-subset sequencing despite large depth.

Sequenced by immunoSEQ multiplex PCR; TCRdb stores in-frame clones only, minus some. The sample gives nearly 1,000,000 clones, around 80% of which show up once; roughly 1.5% is in the top ten. The V segment lost 2 bases and the J segment 2 bases; nucleotides outside the gene matches: 6. Germline CDR1 and CDR2: SGDLS and YYNGEE. There are 16 residues in the CDR3. The sample consisted of memory CD4+ T cells sorted from blood. Described subset: CD45RA-negative fraction. This receptor was obtained from a man aged 18 to 29 in good health. The chain carries TRBV9 and TRBJ1-5; TRBD1 matches at 8 bases. This CDR3 is CASSVGTGLGNQPQHF. CDR3 sequence (DNA): TGTGCCAGCAGCGTTGGGACAGGTTTGGGCAATCAGCCCCAGCATTTT.